This is a list of T cell receptor beta chains from one sample in a study of cytotoxic CD8 clonotypes in ibrutinib-treated CLL. Profiling relied on immunoSEQ multiplex PCR, and the TCRdb table lists in-frame clones only, not all of them. The table lists some 200,000 clones, approximately 72% of them singletons, with around 15% in the top ten. The sample consisted of PBMCs, taken after 24 months of ibrutinib treatment. The receptors shown here come from a human donor with chronic lymphocytic leukemia. CDR3s include the opening cysteine and the closing phenylalanine or tryptophan. A D gene is named only where the DNA matches it firmly. Only some rows state a clone size, as once, few, many or a class for expanded clones.

abundance | j_gene | d_gene | v_gene | CDR3nt | CDR3aa
NA | TRBJ2-7 | NA | TRBV15 | TGTGCCACCAGCAGAGGGAAAGGGGAGGATCCCTCCTACGAGCAGTACTTC | CATSRGKGEDPSYEQYF
NA | TRBJ1-1 | NA | TRBV7-9 | TGTGCCAGCAGCTCTCGGACGATCAGGGAACCTTTCTTT | CASSSRTIREPFF
few | TRBJ2-3 | NA | TRBV4-2 | TGTGCCAGCAGCCAAGAACAAGGCTATCCCCTCACAGATACGCAGTATTTT | CASSQEQGYPLTDTQYF
NA | TRBJ2-6 | NA | TRBV28 | TGTGCCAGCATAAGGGATGGGGCCAACGTCCTGACTTTC | CASIRDGANVLTF
NA | TRBJ2-5 | TRBD1 | TRBV6-5 | TGTGCCAGCAGTTCCACAGGGGGCGGAGAGACCCAGTACTTC | CASSSTGGGETQYF
NA | TRBJ2-5 | TRBD2 | TRBV18 | TGTGCCAGCTCAGTAATAGCGGGGGAGCCCCAAGAGACCCAGTACTTC | CASSVIAGEPQETQYF
NA | TRBJ2-1 | TRBD2 | TRBV6-5 | TGTGCCAGCAGTTTGCGGGAGCGCCCCTACAATGAGCAGTTCTTC | CASSLRERPYNEQFF
NA | TRBJ2-7 | NA | TRBV6-6 | TGTGCCAGCAGTAACCGGGACTCCTCCTACGAGCAGTACTTC | CASSNRDSSYEQYF
NA | TRBJ2-3 | TRBD1 | TRBV6-1 | TGTGCCAGCAGTGAATTTTGGACAGGGGCAGTCGCAGATACGCAGTATTTT | CASSEFWTGAVADTQYF
few | TRBJ2-1 | NA | TRBV2 | TGTGCCAGCAAAGGACAGGGACTAACCTACAATGAGCAGTTCTTC | CASKGQGLTYNEQFF
NA | TRBJ2-1 | NA | TRBV20-1 | TGCAGTGCACCGACAGGCATTGAGCAGTTCTTC | CSAPTGIEQFF
NA | TRBJ2-3 | NA | TRBV5-6 | TGTGCCAGCAGCTTACGACAGAGGGTCACAGATACGCAGTATTTT | CASSLRQRVTDTQYF
many | TRBJ1-1 | NA | TRBV10-3 | TGTGCCATCATTGGGGGGCGGAACACTGAAGCTTTCTTT | CAIIGGRNTEAFF
NA | TRBJ1-5 | NA | TRBV7-2 | TGTGCCAGCAGCGGAGGGACCGCCGAAAGCCAGCCCCAGCATTTT | CASSGGTAESQPQHF
few | TRBJ1-1 | NA | TRBV6-5 | TGTGCCAGCTATAGAGTGTCGATAGACGCTGAAGCTTTCTTT | CASYRVSIDAEAFF
NA | TRBJ2-3 | NA | TRBV6-4 | TGTGCCAGCAATCGGACCTCGGACCGTATGGATACGCAGTATTTT | CASNRTSDRMDTQYF
few | TRBJ2-3 | TRBD2 | TRBV6-5 | TGTGCCAGCAGTTACAGAGGCGGGGGTCCGGTTTATACGCAGTATTTT | CASSYRGGGPVYTQYF
NA | TRBJ1-5 | NA | TRBV7-2 | TGTGCCAGCAGCTTAGAAGGTCGAGCCCAGCATTTT | CASSLEGRAQHF
NA | TRBJ2-7 | TRBD2 | TRBV4-2 | TGTGCCAGCAGCCAAGATCGGCCGACTAGCGGGAGTACCTACGAGCAGTACTTC | CASSQDRPTSGSTYEQYF
NA | TRBJ2-6 | NA | TRBV5-1 | TGCGCCAGCAGCACCTATTCTGGGGCCAACGTCCTGACTTTC | CASSTYSGANVLTF
NA | TRBJ2-7 | NA | TRBV19 | TGTGCCAGTAGTATGGCAGGGACAACCTACGAGCAGTACTTC | CASSMAGTTYEQYF
NA | TRBJ2-7 | TRBD2 | TRBV5-1 | TGCGCCAGCAGCGAAACTAGCGGGAGCTACGAGCAGTACTTC | CASSETSGSYEQYF
NA | TRBJ2-1 | TRBD2 | TRBV7-2 | TGTGCCAGCAGCCGCCCAGCGGGAGGGCCGAGTGAGCAGTTCTTC | CASSRPAGGPSEQFF
NA | TRBJ2-6 | NA | TRBV4-3 | TGCGCCAGCAGCCAAGAGGCGGCCAGCTCTGGGGCCAACGTCCTGACTTTC | CASSQEAASSGANVLTF
NA | TRBJ2-1 | NA | TRBV11-2 | TGTGCCAGCAGATCACCTCGATACTCCTACAATGAGCAGTTCTTC | CASRSPRYSYNEQFF
NA | TRBJ1-1 | NA | TRBV2 | TGTGCCAGCAGTGCCATACTACTACAGGGCACGGACACTGAAGCTTTCTTT | CASSAILLQGTDTEAFF
NA | TRBJ2-7 | TRBD2 | TRBV5-4 | TGTGCCAGCTCACAAAATAGCGGGAGTTTCTACGAGCAGTACTTC | CASSQNSGSFYEQYF
NA | TRBJ1-1 | TRBD1 | TRBV25-1 | TGTGCCAGCAAAGGACAGGGTCGGCACACTGAAGCTTTCTTT | CASKGQGRHTEAFF
NA | TRBJ2-5 | TRBD1 | TRBV11-2 | TGTGCCAGCAGCTCCTATAGGGGACAGGGGTTTCAGACCCAGTACTTC | CASSSYRGQGFQTQYF
NA | TRBJ2-5 | NA | TRBV6-1 | TGTGCCAGCAGTATCTCTCGGGATAATTTAGAGACCCAGTACTTC | CASSISRDNLETQYF
NA | TRBJ1-4 | NA | TRBV6-5 | TGTGCCAGCAGTTACTCAGGAGCAACTAATGAAAAACTGTTTTTT | CASSYSGATNEKLFF